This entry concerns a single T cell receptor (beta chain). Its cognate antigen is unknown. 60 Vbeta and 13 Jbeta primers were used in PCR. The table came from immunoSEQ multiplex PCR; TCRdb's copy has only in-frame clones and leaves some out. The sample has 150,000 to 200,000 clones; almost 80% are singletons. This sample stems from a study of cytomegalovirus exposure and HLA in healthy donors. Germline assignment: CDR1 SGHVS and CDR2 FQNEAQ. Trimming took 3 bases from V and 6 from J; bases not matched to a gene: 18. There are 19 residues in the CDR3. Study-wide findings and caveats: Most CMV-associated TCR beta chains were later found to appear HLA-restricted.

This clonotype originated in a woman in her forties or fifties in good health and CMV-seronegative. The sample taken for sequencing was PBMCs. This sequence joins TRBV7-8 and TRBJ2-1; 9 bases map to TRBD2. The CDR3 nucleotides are TGTGCCAGCAGCTTTATTGGCCTAGCGGGGAGGGTCACGGTCAATGAGCAGTTCTTC. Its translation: CASSFIGLAGRVTVNEQFF.